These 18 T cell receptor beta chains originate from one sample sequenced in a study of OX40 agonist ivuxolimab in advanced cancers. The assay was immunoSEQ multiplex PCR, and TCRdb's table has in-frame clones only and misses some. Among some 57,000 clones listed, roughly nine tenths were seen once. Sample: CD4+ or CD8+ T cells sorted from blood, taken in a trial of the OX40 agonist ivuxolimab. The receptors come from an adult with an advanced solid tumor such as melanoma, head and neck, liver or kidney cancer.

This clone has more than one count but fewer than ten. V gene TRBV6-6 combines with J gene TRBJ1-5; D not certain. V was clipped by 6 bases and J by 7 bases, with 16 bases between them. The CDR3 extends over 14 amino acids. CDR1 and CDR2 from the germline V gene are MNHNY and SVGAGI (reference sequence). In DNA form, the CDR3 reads TGTGCCAGCAGCTCGTGGAGGGAGGACCAGCCCCAGCATTTT. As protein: CASSSWREDQPQHF.

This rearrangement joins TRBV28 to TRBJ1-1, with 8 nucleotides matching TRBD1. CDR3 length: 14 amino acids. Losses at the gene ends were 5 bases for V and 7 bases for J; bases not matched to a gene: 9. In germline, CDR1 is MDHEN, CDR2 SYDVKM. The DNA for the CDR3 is TGTGCCAGCAGTGTATACGGCAGGGGGCTTGAAGCTTTCTTT. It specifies CASSVYGRGLEAFF.

The CDR3 nucleotides are TGTGCCAGCAGTCCTGGACAGGCGGCAGATACGCAGTATTTT. Amino acids: CASSPGQAADTQYF. V gene TRBV11-3 combines with J gene TRBJ2-3; 7 bases are a match to TRBD1. The V gene's germline CDR1 is SGHNT and CDR2 YENEEA. Losses at the gene ends were 6 bases for V and 4 bases for J; bases not matched to a gene: 7. This CDR3 has 14 amino acids.

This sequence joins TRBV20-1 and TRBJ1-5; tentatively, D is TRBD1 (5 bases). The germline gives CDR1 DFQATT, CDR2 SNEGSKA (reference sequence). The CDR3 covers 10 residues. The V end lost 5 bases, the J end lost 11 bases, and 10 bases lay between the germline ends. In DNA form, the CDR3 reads TGCAGTGCTCGTAAGACAGCCCAGCATTTT. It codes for CSARKTAQHF.

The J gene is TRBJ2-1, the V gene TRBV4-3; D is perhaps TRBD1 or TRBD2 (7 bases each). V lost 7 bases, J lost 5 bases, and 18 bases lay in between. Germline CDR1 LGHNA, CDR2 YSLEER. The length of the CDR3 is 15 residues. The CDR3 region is CASTRGGHEDNEQFF. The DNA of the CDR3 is TGCGCCAGCACCAGGGGGGGTCATGAGGACAATGAGCAGTTCTTC.

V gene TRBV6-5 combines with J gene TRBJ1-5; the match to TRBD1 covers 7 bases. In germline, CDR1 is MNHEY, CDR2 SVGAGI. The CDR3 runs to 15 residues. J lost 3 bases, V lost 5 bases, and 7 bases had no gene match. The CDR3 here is CASSHKGTDNQPQHF. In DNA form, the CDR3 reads TGTGCCAGCAGTCATAAGGGGACAGACAATCAGCCCCAGCATTTT.

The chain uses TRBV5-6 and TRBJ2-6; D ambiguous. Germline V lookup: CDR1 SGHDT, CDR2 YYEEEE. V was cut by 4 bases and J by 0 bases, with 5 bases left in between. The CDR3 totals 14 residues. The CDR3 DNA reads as TGTGCCAGCAGCAAGGGCTCTGGGGCCAACGTCCTGACTTTC. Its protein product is CASSKGSGANVLTF.

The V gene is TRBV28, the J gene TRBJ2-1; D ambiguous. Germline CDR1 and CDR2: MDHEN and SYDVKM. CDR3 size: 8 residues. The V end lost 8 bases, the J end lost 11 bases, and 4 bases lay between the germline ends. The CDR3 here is CASGKQFF. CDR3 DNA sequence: TGTGCCAGCGGAAAGCAGTTCTTC.

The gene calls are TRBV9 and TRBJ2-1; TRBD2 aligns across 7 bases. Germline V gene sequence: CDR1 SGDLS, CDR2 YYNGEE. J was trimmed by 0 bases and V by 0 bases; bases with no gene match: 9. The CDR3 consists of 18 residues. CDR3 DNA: TGTGCCAGCAGCGTAGCTTCCGGCGGGAGTTACTCCTACAATGAGCAGTTCTTC. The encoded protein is CASSVASGGSYSYNEQFF.

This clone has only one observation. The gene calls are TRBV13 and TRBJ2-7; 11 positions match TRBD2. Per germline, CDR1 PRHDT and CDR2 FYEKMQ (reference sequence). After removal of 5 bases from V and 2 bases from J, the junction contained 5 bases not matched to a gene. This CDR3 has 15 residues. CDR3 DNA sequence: TGTGCCAGCAGCCTCCATAGCGGGAGGGCCTACGAGCAGTACTTC. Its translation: CASSLHSGRAYEQYF.

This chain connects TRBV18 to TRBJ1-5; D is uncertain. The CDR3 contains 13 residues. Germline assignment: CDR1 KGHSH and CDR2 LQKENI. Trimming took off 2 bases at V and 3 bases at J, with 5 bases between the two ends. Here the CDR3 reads CASSPGPNQPQHF. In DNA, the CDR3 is TGTGCCAGCTCACCAGGGCCCAATCAGCCCCAGCATTTT. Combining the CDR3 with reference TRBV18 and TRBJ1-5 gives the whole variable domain NAGVMQNPRHLVRRRGQEARLRCSPMKGHSHVYWYRQLPEEGLKFMVYLQKENIIDESGMPKERFSAEFPKEGPSILRIQQVVRGDSAAYFCASSPGPNQPQHFGDGTRLSIL.

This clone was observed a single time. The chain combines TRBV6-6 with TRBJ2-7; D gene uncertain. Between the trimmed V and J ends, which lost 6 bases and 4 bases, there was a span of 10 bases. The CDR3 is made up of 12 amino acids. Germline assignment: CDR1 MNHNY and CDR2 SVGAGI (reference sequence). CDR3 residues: CASSSLWYEQYF. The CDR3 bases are TGTGCCAGCAGCTCTTTATGGTACGAGCAGTACTTC.

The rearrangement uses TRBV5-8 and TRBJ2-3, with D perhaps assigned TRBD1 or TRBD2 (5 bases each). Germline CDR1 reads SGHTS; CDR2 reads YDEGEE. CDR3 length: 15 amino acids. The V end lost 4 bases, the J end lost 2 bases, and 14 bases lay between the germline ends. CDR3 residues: CASSPLGVLTDTQYF. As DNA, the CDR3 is TGTGCCAGCAGCCCCTTGGGGGTTCTCACAGATACGCAGTATTTT.

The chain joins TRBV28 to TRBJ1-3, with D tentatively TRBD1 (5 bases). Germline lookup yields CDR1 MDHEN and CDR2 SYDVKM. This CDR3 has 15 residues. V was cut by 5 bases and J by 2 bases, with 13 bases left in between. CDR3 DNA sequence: TGTGCCAGCAGTAGAACGTCGGGGCCTGGAAACACCATATATTTT. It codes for CASSRTSGPGNTIYF. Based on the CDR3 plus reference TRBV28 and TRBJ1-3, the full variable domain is DVKVTQSSRYLVKRTGEKVFLECVQDMDHENMFWYRQDPGLGLRLIYFSYDVKMKEKGDIPEGYSVSREKKERFSLILESASTNQTSMYLCASSRTSGPGNTIYFGEGSWLTVV.

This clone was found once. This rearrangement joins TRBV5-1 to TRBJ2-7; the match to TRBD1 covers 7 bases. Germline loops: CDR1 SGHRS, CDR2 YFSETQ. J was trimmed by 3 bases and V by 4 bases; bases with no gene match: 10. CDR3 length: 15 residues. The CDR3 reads CASSLASGQRYEQYF. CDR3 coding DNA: TGCGCCAGCAGCCTAGCTTCGGGACAGCGCTACGAGCAGTACTTC.

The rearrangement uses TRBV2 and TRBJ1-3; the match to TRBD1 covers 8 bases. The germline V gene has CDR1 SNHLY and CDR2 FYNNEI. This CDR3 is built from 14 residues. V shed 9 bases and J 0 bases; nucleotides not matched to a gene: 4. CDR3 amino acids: CARRQGRSGNTIYF. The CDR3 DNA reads TGTGCCAGACGACAGGGGCGCTCTGGAAACACCATATATTTT.

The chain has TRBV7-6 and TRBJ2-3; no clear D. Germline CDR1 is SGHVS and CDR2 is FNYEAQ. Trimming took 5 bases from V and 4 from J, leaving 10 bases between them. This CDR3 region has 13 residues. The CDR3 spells CASSAIEADTQYF. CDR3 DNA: TGTGCCAGCAGCGCAATAGAGGCAGATACGCAGTATTTT.

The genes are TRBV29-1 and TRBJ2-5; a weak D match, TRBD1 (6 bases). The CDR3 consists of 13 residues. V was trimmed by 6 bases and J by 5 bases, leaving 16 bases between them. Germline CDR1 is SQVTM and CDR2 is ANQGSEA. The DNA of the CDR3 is TGCAGCGTCCTCAGGGGTGTGGGGGAGACCCAGTACTTC. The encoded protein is CSVLRGVGETQYF.